The clone carrying this T cell receptor beta chain was seen a handful of times. Its specificity is not known. These gene names are mouse names. Read sequence stops 4 residues before the CDR3 end, and the germline J gene provides the missing end. This entry comes from a study of CD8+ T cells in alopecia areata. About the research overall: Donors of skin were C3H/HeJ mice aged roughly 6-12 months with spontaneous alopecia, and recipients were roughly 7-11-week-old female C3H/HeJ mice.

Study-level findings and limits: Alphabeta T cells residing in normal skin are also sequenced in scalp samples.

Losses at the gene ends were 4 bases for V and 3 bases for J; bases not matched to a gene: 5. Per the germline V gene, CDR1 is NSQYPW and CDR2 is LRSPGD (reference sequence). The CDR3 has 15 residues. Following extraction, RNA underwent reverse transcription to cDNA, which served as the sequencing template. Clones were sequenced by immunoSEQ multiplex PCR, and TCRdb holds only the in-frame ones, with some missing. The sample counts roughly 120,000 clones, none seen once; the ten largest own about 20%. The sequenced material came from lesional skin. The chain is built from TRBV1 and TRBJ2-3, with 9 bases that match TRBD2. This TCR was recovered from a C3H/HeJ mouse with alopecia areata. The MHC haplotype of this mouse line is H2-k. The DNA read from the CDR3 is TGCACCTGCAGTGAGAACTGGGGGGACGCAGAA. Its translation: CTCSENWGDAE. The full CDR3 sequence reads CTCSENWGDAETLYF.